Listed below are T cell receptor beta chains from one sample, sequenced in a study of sequential checkpoint blockade in melanoma. Produced via immunoSEQ multiplex PCR; TCRdb's table is partial and in-frame only. The sample lists around 5,700 clones; roughly nine tenths were seen once. Sequencing used CD8+ T cells sorted from blood (inferred from file names), obtained from a patient given nivolumab and ipilimumab in sequence. These receptors were taken from a human donor with melanoma. Both conserved end residues are part of each CDR3.

CDR3 length,V gene,CDR3 protein
14,TRBV5-4,CASSWGTGAYEQYF
16,TRBV7-8,CASSLLAELYTGELFF
19,TRBV28,CASRVLAGGPELSTDTQYF
19,TRBV27,CASSLRAAGTSPLGNEQFF
15,TRBV18,CASLGQGFSTDTQYF
16,TRBV2,CASSEDWGTSGVEQFF
17,TRBV7-8,CASSLDSGGAPYNEQFF
12,TRBV7-2,CASSFRGREQYF
16,TRBV5-1,CASSLAIGLAGEEQYF
14,TRBV28,CASTEDRGRYEQYF
17,TRBV27,CASSSPDVSGNTGELFF
13,TRBV6-5,CASSPDSNQPQHF
14,TRBV9,CASSVSDRGYEQYF
16,TRBV27,CASSLGAWQINEKLFF
12,TRBV11-2,CASSPGREKLFF
14,TRBV4-1,CASSQEASSGTQYF
16,TRBV7-9,CASSGFPGSANEKLFF
12,TRBV7-9,CASSLLRNEQFF
14,TRBV5-6,CASSPSFSNTEAFF
17,TRBV21-1,CASSKGLRVATNEKLFF
16,TRBV7-6,CASSFRVSGNTGELFF
15,TRBV6-4,CASSETGGGNQPQHF
18,TRBV7-6,CASSRPWDRGSNTGELFF
15,TRBV19,CASSRTSGSLDEQYF
14,TRBV4-1,CASSLFRGLETQYF
14,TRBV9,CASSPGRDVTEAFF
13,TRBV5-1,CASSLGLNYEQYF
14,TRBV28,CASRPRQGTYEQYF
15,TRBV2,CASSDGATINQPQHF
15,TRBV7-9,CASSLDSTGANVLTF
15,TRBV4-3,CASSPTQGARDGYTF
15,TRBV9,CASSVDSRGFTEAFF
15,TRBV11-1,CASSSPGTGYYEQYF
13,TRBV25-1,CASSESVAATQYF
19,TRBV2,CASSRTLYRYKSRANVLTF
14,TRBV19,CASRAGTGLTEAFF
15,TRBV28,CASSSGQGAIYGYTF
15,TRBV13,CASSSRLGSRKTQYF
17,TRBV5-1,CASSLEGHGRGANVLTF
15,TRBV19,CASRGTSGSFNEQFF
14,TRBV18,CASSRPGQHDTQYF
12,TRBV7-9,CASKGQSPEQFF
13,TRBV6-1,CASSGRKNYGYTF
15,TRBV6-1,CASKRQIPEQETQYF
14,TRBV5-5,CASSLPGAVGELFF
16,TRBV4-2,CASSQETSGGTDTQYF
16,TRBV7-2,CASSLVSGRPGDTQYF
19,TRBV4-1,CASSQDRSLDRGPYNEQFF
13,TRBV11-2,CASSYGSGWPLHF
16,TRBV4-1,CASSQEPSGRIYTQYF
17,TRBV7-8,CASSRIAGLAAYNEQFF
14,TRBV5-1,CASSKDRANYGYTF
16,TRBV2,CASAAAPGLADNEQFF